These 12 T cell receptor beta chains were all obtained from the same sample, sequenced in a study of human T cells and chemical hapten exposure. Time point denoted: patch test 1, 2 weeks after DPC sensitization. As to treatment: therapeutic diphenylcyclopropenone sensitization with weekly scalp DPC. TCRdb itself ran the RACE reads through MiXCR, one entry per CDR3 protein. The data show 340,000 or so distinct CDR3 sequences, 6% to 8.5% seen once. The material sequenced was whole blood, taken in connection with sensitization to the hapten diphenylcyclopropenone (DPC). The receptors originated from a woman younger than 30 with alopecia areata. Some clones in this sample may be carry-over from other donors' samples.

This chain connects TRBV2 to TRBJ2-7; 7 nucleotides align to TRBD1. Losses at the gene ends were 2 bases for V and 3 bases for J; bases not matched to a gene: 1. The length of the CDR3 is 13 residues. Per the germline V gene, CDR1 is SNHLY and CDR2 is FYNNEI. The CDR3 sequence: CASSETGDYEQYF. The CDR3, as DNA: TGTGCCAGCAGTGAAACAGGGGACTACGAGCAGTACTTC.

This clonotype came up many times. The rearrangement links TRBV5-1 to TRBJ1-1; D unresolved. CDR3 length: 14 residues. Trimming removed 3 bases at V and 1 base at J, with 10 bases between. Germline V gene lookup returns CDR1 SGHRS and CDR2 YFSETQ. The DNA of the CDR3 is TGCGCCAGCAGCTCGTCCGCAGGGAACACTGAAGCTTTCTTT. Translating it yields CASSSSAGNTEAFF.

This clonotype came up many times. J is TRBJ2-7 and V is TRBV7-2; a possible D gene is TRBD1 (6 bases). Between the trimmed V and J ends, which lost 7 bases and 2 bases, there was a span of 18 bases. Germline V gene sequence: CDR1 SGHTA, CDR2 FQGNSA. The length of the CDR3 is 15 residues. CDR3 in DNA: TGTGCCAGCAACCCCTCGGACAGTTATGCCTACGAGCAGTACTTC. This codes for CASNPSDSYAYEQYF.

This clonotype came up a few times. The CDR3 DNA is TGTGCCAGCAGTTACGACAGGGGCGGCAATCAGCCCCAGCATTTT. This translates into CASSYDRGGNQPQHF. The chain joins TRBV6-2 or TRBV6-3 to TRBJ1-5; 8 bases align to TRBD1. The junction had 2 bases not matched to a gene; V was cut back by 2 bases and J by 2 bases. CDR1 MNHEY and CDR2 SVGEGT come from the germline V gene. This CDR3 has 15 amino acids.

In its sample, this clonotype was seen many times. V is TRBV24-1 and J is TRBJ2-7; 7 nucleotides match TRBD1. This CDR3 contains 12 residues. Germline V gene sequence: CDR1 KGHDR, CDR2 SFDVKD. J was trimmed by 9 bases and V by 1 base; bases with no gene match: 2. Here the CDR3 reads CATSDLQGTQYF. For the CDR3, the DNA is TGTGCCACCAGTGATTTACAGGGGACGCAGTACTTC.

The V call is TRBV7-2, the J call TRBJ1-4; D is undetermined. The CDR3 is made up of 13 amino acids. The V end lost 4 bases, the J end lost 8 bases, and 11 bases lay between the germline ends. Germline assignment: CDR1 SGHTA and CDR2 FQGNSA. The CDR3 region is CASSSRRSEKLFF. The CDR3 nucleotides are TGTGCCAGCAGCTCCAGACGGTCGGAAAAACTGTTTTTT. Together with reference TRBV7-2 and TRBJ1-4, the CDR3 gives the full variable domain: GAGVSQSPSNKVTEKGKDVELRCDPISGHTALYWYRQSLGQGLEFLIYFQGNSAPDKSGLPSDRFSAERTGGSVSTLTIQRTQQEDSAVYLCASSSRRSEKLFFGSGTQLSVL.

V usage is TRBV5-8 and J usage is TRBJ1-6; 8 bases line up with TRBD1. CDR3 length: 15 residues. The V gene end was trimmed by 4 bases and the J gene end by 11 bases; junction bases not matched to a gene: 11. The germline gives CDR1 SGHTS, CDR2 YDEGEE. The CDR3 protein is CASSLGDRSRTPLHF. CDR3 coding DNA: TGTGCCAGCAGCCTGGGGGACAGGTCGCGGACACCCCTCCACTTT. The complete variable domain, with remaining parts taken from reference TRBV5-8 and TRBJ1-6, reads EAGVTQSPTHLIKTRGQQATLRCSPISGHTSVYWYQQALGLGLQFLLWYDEGEERNRGNFPPRFSGRQFPNYSSELNVNALELEDSALYLCASSLGDRSRTPLHFGNGTRLTVT.

J is TRBJ1-2 and V is TRBV5-5; D is undetermined. CDR1 SGHKS and CDR2 YYEKEE come from the germline V gene (reference sequence). The V end lost 2 bases, the J end lost 2 bases, and 7 bases lay between the germline ends. The CDR3 totals 13 residues. CDR3 protein: CASSLDMNYGYTF. CDR3 coding DNA: TGTGCCAGCAGCTTAGATATGAACTATGGCTACACCTTC.

The chain links TRBV5-6 to TRBJ1-2, with no clear D. V was shortened by 4 bases and J by 4 bases, with 14 bases between the two germline ends. CDR1 and CDR2 from the germline V gene are SGHDT and YYEEEE. This CDR3 spans 14 amino acids. The CDR3 sequence: CASSLLQKSYGYTF. In nucleotides, the CDR3 is TGTGCCAGCAGCCTACTACAGAAGTCCTATGGCTACACCTTC.

This clonotype was found a few times. The CDR3 DNA reads TGTGCCAGCAGCTCGGGACAGCCACAAAGCTACGAGCAGTACTTC. Protein sequence: CASSSGQPQSYEQYF. The rearrangement uses TRBV7-9 and TRBJ2-7; 7 nucleotides agree with TRBD1. Unmatched junction bases numbered 9, after V lost 4 bases and J lost 3 bases. Germline assignment: CDR1 SEHNR and CDR2 FQNEAQ (reference sequence). CDR3 length: 15 amino acids.

The chain links TRBV2 to TRBJ1-6; D unclear. V was trimmed by 2 bases and J by 0 bases, leaving 26 bases between them. In germline, CDR1 is SNHLY, CDR2 FYNNEI. This CDR3 comprises 22 residues. The CDR3 reads CASSESRHAGSLLSSYNSPLHF. CDR3 sequence (DNA): TGTGCCAGCAGTGAAAGTCGCCACGCCGGGAGCCTTCTGAGCTCCTATAATTCACCCCTCCACTTT.

The rearrangement uses TRBV6-1 and TRBJ2-7; D uncertain. Deletions cut 8 bases from V and 3 bases from J, with 23 bases between. Germline V gene sequence: CDR1 MNHNS, CDR2 SASEGT. The CDR3 consists of 16 residues. CDR3 residues: CASGASISGPVYEQYF. CDR3 DNA: TGTGCCAGCGGCGCGTCAATCTCCGGGCCCGTCTACGAGCAGTACTTC.